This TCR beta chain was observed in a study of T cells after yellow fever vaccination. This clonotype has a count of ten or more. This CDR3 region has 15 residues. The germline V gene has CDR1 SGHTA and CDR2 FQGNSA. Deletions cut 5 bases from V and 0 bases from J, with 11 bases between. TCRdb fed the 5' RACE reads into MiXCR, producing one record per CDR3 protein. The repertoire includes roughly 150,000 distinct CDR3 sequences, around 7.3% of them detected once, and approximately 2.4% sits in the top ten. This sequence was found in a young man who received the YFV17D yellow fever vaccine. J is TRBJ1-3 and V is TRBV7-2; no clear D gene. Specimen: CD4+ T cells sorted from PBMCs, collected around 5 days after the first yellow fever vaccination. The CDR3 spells CASSPGPFSGNTIYF. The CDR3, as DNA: TGTGCCAGCAGCCCCGGCCCCTTCTCTGGAAACACCATATATTTT.